Below, 25 T cell receptor beta chains from the same sample are listed, as sequenced in a study of OX40 agonist ivuxolimab in advanced cancers. Sequencing used immunoSEQ multiplex PCR; TCRdb keeps in-frame clones, though not all of them. The sample carries tens of thousands of clones, roughly 80% recorded once. The sample in question was CD4+ or CD8+ T cells sorted from blood, obtained in a trial of the OX40 agonist ivuxolimab. The receptors originated from an adult with an advanced solid tumor such as melanoma, head and neck, liver or kidney cancer.

This clone was observed a few times. This chain joins TRBV7-2 and TRBJ2-7; a weak D match, TRBD1 (5 bases). Trimming stripped 5 bases from V and 3 bases from J, with 14 bases between. This CDR3 has 14 residues. Germline-derived CDR1 and CDR2 are SGHTA and FQGNSA. The CDR3 DNA sequence: TGTGCCAGCAGCACCAGGGTAGCTGACTACGAGCAGTACTTC. It encodes CASSTRVADYEQYF.

J is TRBJ2-3 and V is TRBV30, with 12 bases aligning to TRBD2. CDR1 is GTSNPN, CDR2 SVGIG, per germline (reference sequence). The CDR3 is made up of 16 amino acids. V dropped 1 base and J dropped 0; count of bases not matched to a gene: 2. The CDR3 DNA reads as TGTGCCTGGAGTGAAGGGACTAGCGGGAGCACAGATACGCAGTATTTT. Protein: CAWSEGTSGSTDTQYF.

Judged by abundance, this clone is large. Written as DNA, the CDR3 is TGTGCCAGCAGTTTATCCCCGCCCACTAGCGGATACACCTACGAGCAGTACTTC. Translated: CASSLSPPTSGYTYEQYF. The V call is TRBV27, the J call TRBJ2-7; 8 bases fit TRBD2. Germline assignment: CDR1 MNHEY and CDR2 SMNVEV (reference sequence). The CDR3 has 18 residues. V lost 0 bases and J lost 2; bases outside the gene matches: 12.

This clone was detected once. This chain uses TRBV2 with TRBJ2-1; D is perhaps TRBD1 (5 bases). The length of the CDR3 is 14 residues. Germline assignment: CDR1 SNHLY and CDR2 FYNNEI. With 2 bases removed from V and 4 bases from J, the gap between germline ends came to 9 bases. The CDR3 DNA follows: TGTGCCAGCAGTGAAAGACAGAATTACAATGAGCAGTTCTTC. Residues: CASSERQNYNEQFF.

The chain couples TRBV19 to TRBJ1-2; D gene unclear. This CDR3 has 15 amino acids. The germline V and J ends were trimmed by 1 base and 4 bases, with 13 bases remaining between them. Per germline, CDR1 LNHDA and CDR2 SQIVND (reference sequence). CDR3: CASSIAASPFYGYTF. The CDR3 nucleotides are TGTGCCAGTAGTATAGCCGCGTCGCCGTTCTATGGCTACACCTTC.

The chain links TRBV28 to TRBJ2-5, with 9 bases that match TRBD1. The V segment lost 6 bases and the J segment 4 bases; nucleotides outside the gene matches: 15. There are 17 residues in the CDR3. The germline V gene has CDR1 MDHEN and CDR2 SYDVKM. CDR3 in DNA: TGTGCCAGCAGGCAGGGACCCACAGGGGGCCGGGGAGAGACCCAGTACTTC. Protein sequence: CASRQGPTGGRGETQYF.

The chain combines TRBV7-6 with TRBJ2-2; D uncertain. Trimming stripped 5 bases from V and 5 bases from J, with 12 bases between. CDR1 and CDR2 from the germline V gene are SGHVS and FNYEAQ. The CDR3 runs to 14 residues. Here the CDR3 DNA reads TGTGCCAGCAGCGCTAGAGTTTCGACCGGGGAGCTGTTTTTT. Residues: CASSARVSTGELFF.

The rearrangement links TRBV7-6 to TRBJ1-1, with TRBD1 identical over 8 bases. The V segment lost 2 bases and the J segment 4 bases; nucleotides outside the gene matches: 0. Germline CDR1 reads SGHVS; CDR2 reads FNYEAQ. The CDR3 runs to 13 residues. The CDR3 DNA reads TGTGCCAGCAGCTTAACAGGGGGCACTGAAGCTTTCTTT. It is translated as CASSLTGGTEAFF.

The J gene is TRBJ1-5, the V gene TRBV19; D is possibly TRBD1 (5 bases). Trimming cost V 5 bases and J 7 bases, with 9 bases left between them. The CDR3 covers 12 residues. Per germline, CDR1 LNHDA and CDR2 SQIVND (reference sequence). The CDR3 protein is CASSYRDQPQHF. CDR3 coding DNA: TGTGCCAGTAGTTACCGGGACCAGCCCCAGCATTTT.

The chain couples TRBV15 to TRBJ1-3; D is unresolved. Germline V gives CDR1 LNHNV, CDR2 YYDKDF (reference sequence). The CDR3 is 17 amino acids. V shed 1 base and J shed 2 bases, with 15 bases lying between them. The CDR3: CATSRGGNREPGNTIYF. The DNA for the CDR3 is TGTGCCACCAGCAGAGGTGGGAACCGGGAACCTGGAAACACCATATATTTT.

The chain couples TRBV7-2 to TRBJ1-1; the D is unclear. Germline-derived CDR1 and CDR2 are SGHTA and FQGNSA. This CDR3 has 14 residues. V lost 5 bases and J lost 2, with 12 bases in between. This CDR3 reads CASSGRRANTEAFF. CDR3 nucleotides: TGTGCCAGCAGCGGTCGGCGGGCTAACACTGAAGCTTTCTTT.

The rearrangement uses TRBV21-1 and TRBJ2-4; the listed D gene, TRBD2, was not tested against the DNA. TRBV21-1 is a pseudogene segment. The CDR3 loop spans 13 amino acids. The DNA of the CDR3 is TGTGCCAGACCCCCGGGAGGGTCAAACATTCAGTACTTC. Residues: CARPPGGSNIQYF.

V is TRBV14 and J is TRBJ2-7; tentatively, D is TRBD1 (5 bases). V gave up 2 bases and J gave up 9 bases, with 23 bases separating them. Germline V gene data show CDR1 as SGHDN and CDR2 as FVKESK. CDR3 length equals 16 residues. In nucleotides, the CDR3 is TGTGCCAGCAGCCAACGCGTAGACAAGGGGTCCACCGTGCAGTACTTC. Protein sequence: CASSQRVDKGSTVQYF.

The rearrangement links TRBV5-1 to TRBJ1-2; TRBD1 aligns across 8 bases. Germline V lookup: CDR1 SGHRS, CDR2 YFSETQ. This CDR3 is built from 16 residues. V lost 1 base and J lost 5; bases outside the gene matches: 10. CDR3 nucleotide sequence: TGCGCCAGCAGCTTGTACGGGACAGGCATCGCTTATGGCTACACCTTC. Its translation: CASSLYGTGIAYGYTF.

This sequence joins TRBV7-9 and TRBJ2-3; the D call may be TRBD1 or TRBD2 (6 bases each). CDR1 and CDR2 from the germline V gene are SEHNR and FQNEAQ (reference sequence). Trimming shortened V by 4 bases and J by 3 bases, and 11 bases separated the two germline ends. This CDR3 region has 14 residues. The CDR3 is CASSSGGGTDTQYF. The CDR3 bases are TGTGCCAGCAGCTCCGGAGGGGGGACAGATACGCAGTATTTT.

This chain joins TRBV19 and TRBJ2-3; 7 nucleotides match TRBD2. CDR1 and CDR2 (germline): LNHDA, SQIVND (reference sequence). Losses at the gene ends were 5 bases for V and 5 bases for J; bases not matched to a gene: 7. This CDR3 has 14 residues. The DNA of the CDR3 is TGTGCCAGTAGTGGGGAGGGAACGGGAGATACGCAGTATTTT. Translating it yields CASSGEGTGDTQYF.

V and J are TRBV6-1 and TRBJ2-7; 11 bases match TRBD1. V was pared by 7 bases and J by 1 base, with 6 bases of the junction left unmatched. The CDR3 consists of 15 residues. CDR1 and CDR2 (germline): MNHNS, SASEGT. The CDR3 DNA follows: TGTGCCAGCAACTCCGGACAGGGGGCTTCCTACGAGCAGTACTTC. It encodes CASNSGQGASYEQYF.

The rearrangement links TRBV19 to TRBJ2-3; D might be TRBD2 (6 bases). CDR1 LNHDA and CDR2 SQIVND come from the germline V gene (reference sequence). Between the trimmed V and J ends, which lost 3 bases and 2 bases, there was a span of 12 bases. This CDR3 region has 15 residues. CDR3 region: CASSISGGATDTQYF. The CDR3 coding sequence is TGTGCCAGTAGTATCTCCGGCGGGGCCACAGATACGCAGTATTTT.

The chain combines TRBV6-5 with TRBJ1-1; D might be TRBD1 (5 bases). This CDR3 contains 14 residues. CDR1 MNHEY and CDR2 SVGAGI come from the germline V gene. Trimming cost V 6 bases and J 3 bases, with 14 bases left between them. CDR3 loop: CASRGSRGDTEAFF. CDR3 DNA: TGTGCCAGCAGGGGGAGTCGGGGGGACACTGAAGCTTTCTTT.

The V and J genes are TRBV19 and TRBJ2-7; TRBD1 aligns across 7 bases. Germline V gene data show CDR1 as LNHDA and CDR2 as SQIVND (reference sequence). Trimming took 6 bases from V and 7 from J; bases not matched to a gene: 9. The CDR3 is 13 amino acids. The CDR3 loop reads CASSTTGSSEQYV. The CDR3 nucleotides read TGTGCCAGTAGCACGACAGGGTCCTCGGAGCAGTACGTC.

This chain links TRBV11-2 with TRBJ2-3; D is possibly TRBD1 (6 bases). The ends were cut back, 5 bases at V and 2 bases at J, with 20 bases in the middle. CDR1 SGHAT and CDR2 FQNNGV come from the germline V gene. The CDR3 runs 17 residues. CDR3 region: CASSPRGWGLNTDTQYF. For the CDR3, the DNA is TGTGCCAGCAGCCCCCGGGGATGGGGGCTAAACACAGATACGCAGTATTTT.

The genes are TRBV2 and TRBJ2-3, with TRBD1 matching over 9 bases. CDR3 length equals 14 residues. The ends lost 6 bases at V and 3 bases at J; junction bases unmatched: 4. Germline V gene sequence: CDR1 SNHLY, CDR2 FYNNEI. The CDR3 loop reads CASSRQGETDTQYF. As DNA, the CDR3 is TGTGCCAGCAGCCGACAGGGGGAAACAGATACGCAGTATTTT.

The chain uses TRBV28 and TRBJ2-7, with D unclear. Germline lookup yields CDR1 MDHEN and CDR2 SYDVKM. This CDR3 comprises 12 residues. Trimming took 3 bases from V and 4 from J, leaving 7 bases between them. In DNA, the CDR3 is TGTGCCAGCAGTTTTGGCAGGTACGAGCAGTACTTC. Residues: CASSFGRYEQYF.

Relative to its sample, this clone is medium-sized. V gene TRBV7-2 combines with J gene TRBJ2-7, with 7 bases matching TRBD1. There are 16 residues in the CDR3. V shed 3 bases, J shed 3 bases, and the junction held 11 bases outside the gene matches. CDR1 and CDR2 (germline): SGHTA, FQGNSA. CDR3 sequence reads: CASSLEPGGDGYEQYF. As DNA, the CDR3 is TGTGCCAGCAGCTTGGAACCAGGGGGTGATGGCTACGAGCAGTACTTC.

This rearrangement joins TRBV15 to TRBJ1-5; 10 nucleotides match TRBD1. The J segment lost 0 bases and the V segment lost 3 bases, leaving 11 bases of the junction unmatched. The CDR3 runs 19 residues. CDR1 LNHNV and CDR2 YYDKDF come from the germline V gene (reference sequence). This CDR3 reads CATSRIDGTGEYSNQPQHF. For the CDR3, the DNA is TGTGCCACCAGCAGGATAGACGGGACAGGGGAATATAGCAATCAGCCCCAGCATTTT.